Listed below are T cell receptor beta chains from one sample, sequenced in a study of OX40 agonist ivuxolimab in advanced cancers. This table comes from immunoSEQ multiplex PCR, and its TCRdb copy is limited to in-frame clones, with some not included. Of roughly 60,000 clones in the sample, around 80% were seen once. The starting material was CD4+ or CD8+ T cells sorted from blood, obtained in a trial of the OX40 agonist ivuxolimab. The receptor source for this set is an adult with an advanced solid tumor such as melanoma, head and neck, liver or kidney cancer. Both conserved end residues are part of each CDR3. The D gene is left open where the match is weak. The size field is filled for only some rows; it gives once, few, many or a size class.

-,TRBD2,TRBJ2-3,TRBV6-6,TGTGCCAGCAGACCAGGACTAGCGGGAGGAGATACGCAGTATTTT,CASRPGLAGGDTQYF
-,-,TRBJ2-4,TRBV7-9,TGTGCCAGCAGCTTTGGACAGTCCTTTAACATTCAGTACTTC,CASSFGQSFNIQYF
-,TRBD2,TRBJ2-7,TRBV4-3,TGCGCCAGCAGCCAAGTGGCCCCAAGACTAGCGGGAGTCGAGCAGTACTTC,CASSQVAPRLAGVEQYF
-,TRBD1,TRBJ1-1,TRBV5-1,TGCGCCAGCAGAGGACAGGGGGCGAACACTGAAGCTTTCTTT,CASRGQGANTEAFF
-,-,TRBJ1-6,TRBV5-8,TGTGCCAGCAGCAGGAGGACAGCTAGCTCCTATAATTCACCCCTCCACTTT,CASSRRTASSYNSPLHF
once,-,TRBJ2-1,TRBV6-4,TGTGCCAGCAGCAAGGGGCCTACCTACAATGAGCAGTTCTTC,CASSKGPTYNEQFF
once,TRBD1,TRBJ1-2,TRBV29-1,TGCAGCGTTGAAAGGACAGGGGGTAGCTACACCTTC,CSVERTGGSYTF
-,-,TRBJ1-2,TRBV7-8,TGTGCCAGCAGCTTAGTCGGAGGTCCTTATGGCTACACCTTC,CASSLVGGPYGYTF
-,TRBD1,TRBJ1-2,TRBV19,TGTGCCAGTAACTCCCGGGACAGGGGAAACTATGGCTACACCTTC,CASNSRDRGNYGYTF
-,-,TRBJ2-1,TRBV10-2,TGCGCCAGCAAAAGGGGCAGGGATGGCAATGAGCAGTTCTTC,CASKRGRDGNEQFF
-,-,TRBJ1-1,TRBV11-2,TGTGCCAGCAGCTTAGATCCGGCCTCCTACACTGAAGCTTTCTTT,CASSLDPASYTEAFF
-,-,TRBJ2-3,TRBV6-1,TGTGCCAGCAGTGAAGTATGGGGGAGGAGTACCTCCACAGATACGCAGTATTTT,CASSEVWGRSTSTDTQYF
-,-,TRBJ2-7,TRBV2,TGTGCCAGCAGTGGACAGGCCCCCTTGGCCGAGCAGTACTTC,CASSGQAPLAEQYF
-,-,TRBJ1-1,TRBV4-1,TGCGCCAGCAGCCAAGTGCCAAGTGCTGAAGCTTTCTTT,CASSQVPSAEAFF
-,-,TRBJ1-6,TRBV28,TGTGCCAGCAGAAGCATGGATTCACCCCTCCACTTT,CASRSMDSPLHF
-,-,TRBJ2-5,TRBV5-5,TGTGCCAGCAGCCGGTCGAGGGAGACCCAGTACTTC,CASSRSRETQYF
-,-,TRBJ2-5,TRBV2,TGTGCCAGCAGTGAAGAGAGGTGGGAGACCCAGTACTTC,CASSEERWETQYF
-,TRBD1,TRBJ2-2,TRBV5-1,TGCGCCAGCAGCAGGGGGACAGGTCCAGTGCAGGACGAGCTGTTTTTT,CASSRGTGPVQDELFF
-,-,TRBJ1-4,TRBV6-6,TGTGCCAGCAGCCGACAGCGCGGAGGTGAAAAACTGTTTTTT,CASSRQRGGEKLFF
-,TRBD1,TRBJ1-3,TRBV5-1,TGCGCCAGCAGCTTGAATGGGCAGGGGGACACCATATATTTT,CASSLNGQGDTIYF
-,-,TRBJ2-4,TRBV4-1,TGCGCCAGCAGCCATAGCGAACCGAACATTCAGTACTTC,CASSHSEPNIQYF
-,TRBD2,TRBJ2-1,TRBV5-1,TGCGCCAGCAGGTTCATGGCTAGCGGGAGTCGTGAGCAGTTCTTC,CASRFMASGSREQFF
few,-,TRBJ1-2,TRBV19,TGTGCCAGTAGTATGTGGGCGGCTGATGGCTACACCTTC,CASSMWAADGYTF
few,TRBD2,TRBJ2-7,TRBV7-2,TGTGCCAGCAGCTTAATGGGGGGGGGACGGATCTACGAGCAGTACTTC,CASSLMGGGRIYEQYF
-,-,TRBJ1-1,TRBV6-4,TGTGCCAGCAGCCCCTCTGCGACGAACACTGAAGCTTTCTTT,CASSPSATNTEAFF
once,TRBD1,TRBJ1-2,TRBV2,TGTGCCAGCAGCGCCGACAGGGGACCCTATGGCTACACCTTC,CASSADRGPYGYTF
few,-,TRBJ2-1,TRBV15,TGTGCCACCTCCGCCCGACGATCGACTTACAATGAGCAGTTCTTC,CATSARRSTYNEQFF
-,TRBD1,TRBJ1-2,TRBV4-2,TGTGCCAGCAGCCAGGCTACAGGGGGCGGAAACTATGGCTACACCTTC,CASSQATGGGNYGYTF
-,-,TRBJ1-5,TRBV6-6,TGTGCCAGCAGTTACTCGGGTCTTAGTACCAATCAGCCCCAGCATTTT,CASSYSGLSTNQPQHF
-,-,TRBJ2-5,TRBV5-8,TGTGCCAGCAGGGGGCAGGAGACCCAGTACTTC,CASRGQETQYF
-,TRBD2,TRBJ2-7,TRBV6-5,TGTGCCACGATAAGTACTAGCGGGAGTAGCTACGAGCAGTACTTC,CATISTSGSSYEQYF
-,-,TRBJ1-3,TRBV7-9,TGTGCCAGCAGCTTAGTTGGAAACACCATATATTTT,CASSLVGNTIYF
-,TRBD1,TRBJ1-1,TRBV6-1,TGTGCCAGCAGTGAAACCCGAGTTGACAGGGCGAACACTGAAGCTTTCTTT,CASSETRVDRANTEAFF
-,TRBD1,TRBJ2-1,TRBV6-4,TGTGCCACTCCGGACAGGGCGGGGTTGAATGAGCAGTTCTTC,CATPDRAGLNEQFF
-,-,TRBJ2-1,TRBV2,TGTGCCAGCAGTGAACGGACGGGTAGGGTCAATGAGCAGTTCTTC,CASSERTGRVNEQFF
-,TRBD2,TRBJ2-3,TRBV10-3,TGTGCCATCAGTGAGTCCGGGACTAGCGGGAGGTTAGATACGCAGTATTTT,CAISESGTSGRLDTQYF
-,-,TRBJ2-7,TRBV5-4,TGTGCCAGCAGCTTGCAACGGGCTTCCTACGAGCAGTACTTC,CASSLQRASYEQYF
-,-,TRBJ2-1,TRBV7-2,TGTGCCAGCAGCGAGGGCGGGGTCTCCTACAATGAGCAGTTCTTC,CASSEGGVSYNEQFF
-,TRBD1,TRBJ1-5,TRBV6-6,TGTGCCAGCAGTCCCCGGGACAGGGGTCAGCCCCAGCATTTT,CASSPRDRGQPQHF
-,-,TRBJ2-1,TRBV6-1,TGTGCCAGCAGTGCCCTAGCCCCGTCTTTGAATGAGCAGTTCTTC,CASSALAPSLNEQFF
-,TRBD1,TRBJ1-2,TRBV28,TGTGCCAGCAGTTTAGGAGGGGGCGCGTTAGGTGGCTACACCTTC,CASSLGGGALGGYTF
-,-,TRBJ1-1,TRBV2,TGTGCCAGCAGACCCACAGGGAGGGGTGAAGCTTTCTTT,CASRPTGRGEAFF
-,-,TRBJ2-5,TRBV5-1,TGCGCCAGCAGCCCCAGCCCCCAAGAGACCCAGTACTTC,CASSPSPQETQYF
-,TRBD1,TRBJ1-1,TRBV6-5,TGTGCCAGCAGTTACGGGACAGGGATACGGCACACTGAAGCTTTCTTT,CASSYGTGIRHTEAFF
-,-,TRBJ1-5,TRBV19,TGTGCCAGTAGTATAGGAGGGGGAAGTCAGCCCCAGCATTTT,CASSIGGGSQPQHF